This section outlines one TCR beta chain sequence together with its context. Antigen: not known. This record belongs to a study of cytomegalovirus exposure and HLA in healthy donors. The CDR3 loop spans 18 amino acids. Germline-derived CDR1 and CDR2 are LGHNA and YNFKEQ. The V gene end was trimmed by 0 bases and the J gene end by 1 base; junction bases not matched to a gene: 8. Study findings and constraints: Common viral pathogens seemed to be connected with several of the most significant clusters, according to a later analysis. TCR beta sequences reportedly predicted most subjects' HLA-A and HLA-B alleles accurately.

The PCR had 60 Vbeta and 13 Jbeta primers. Measured with immunoSEQ multiplex PCR; TCRdb has only the in-frame clones, and not every one. The data show 150,000 to 200,000 clones, about 77% seen once. The sequence was collected from a man between 18 and 29 years old in good health and CMV-seropositive. This chain links TRBV4-2 with TRBJ2-2, with TRBD2 matching 7 bases. The sample taken for sequencing was PBMCs. CDR3 bases: TGTGCCAGCAGCCAAGAAAGAGCGGGGACGATGAACACCGGGGAGCTGTTTTTT. Its protein is CASSQERAGTMNTGELFF.